This is a list of T cell receptor beta chains from one sample in a study of OX40 agonist ivuxolimab in advanced cancers. Method: immunoSEQ multiplex PCR; TCRdb's copy keeps in-frame clones and lacks some. This table has 71,000 or so clones, around 80% appearing once. The specimen was CD4+ or CD8+ T cells sorted from blood, collected in a trial of the OX40 agonist ivuxolimab. Receptors originate from an adult with an advanced solid tumor such as melanoma, head and neck, liver or kidney cancer. Both conserved end residues are part of each CDR3. D genes are given only for firm matches. Expanded clones are given a class, and other clones once, few, many or no size at all.

v_call: TRBV6-4; clone_size: .; d_call: .; j_call: TRBJ2-3; cdr3_aa: CASRTERGGGTDTQYF; cdr3_nt: TGTGCCAGCAGGACTGAACGGGGAGGCGGCACAGATACGCAGTATTTT
v_call: TRBV7-9; clone_size: .; d_call: .; j_call: TRBJ1-2; cdr3_aa: CASSQGATPRGYTF; cdr3_nt: TGTGCCAGCAGCCAAGGGGCCACCCCGAGAGGCTACACCTTC
v_call: TRBV6-6; clone_size: few; d_call: TRBD1; j_call: TRBJ1-5; cdr3_aa: CASSLDRRSNQPQHF; cdr3_nt: TGTGCCAGCAGTTTGGACAGGAGAAGCAATCAGCCCCAGCATTTT
v_call: TRBV19; clone_size: .; d_call: TRBD1; j_call: TRBJ1-2; cdr3_aa: CASSRDRGYTF; cdr3_nt: TGTGCCAGTAGTCGGGACAGGGGCTACACCTTC
v_call: TRBV6-5; clone_size: .; d_call: .; j_call: TRBJ1-3; cdr3_aa: CASSYGVGSSGNTIYF; cdr3_nt: TGTGCCAGCAGTTACGGGGTGGGCTCCTCTGGAAACACCATATATTTT
v_call: TRBV6-6; clone_size: .; d_call: TRBD2; j_call: TRBJ2-3; cdr3_aa: CATKLVGGGAADTQYF; cdr3_nt: TGTGCCACCAAGTTGGTGGGCGGGGGGGCGGCCGATACGCAGTATTTT
v_call: TRBV5-1; clone_size: .; d_call: TRBD2; j_call: TRBJ2-7; cdr3_aa: CASSLALAGPLGEQYF; cdr3_nt: TGCGCCAGCAGCTTGGCATTAGCGGGACCCCTCGGGGAGCAGTACTTC
v_call: TRBV7-3; clone_size: .; d_call: .; j_call: TRBJ2-3; cdr3_aa: CASSIGGGSTDTQYF; cdr3_nt: TGTGCCAGCAGCATAGGAGGGGGGAGCACAGATACGCAGTATTTT
v_call: TRBV4-1; clone_size: .; d_call: .; j_call: TRBJ1-1; cdr3_aa: CASSQGMGRNKLNTEAFF; cdr3_nt: TGCGCCAGCAGCCAGGGGATGGGACGGAATAAACTTAACACTGAAGCTTTCTTT
v_call: TRBV30; clone_size: few; d_call: .; j_call: TRBJ1-1; cdr3_aa: CAWIANTEAFF; cdr3_nt: TGTGCCTGGATTGCGAACACTGAAGCTTTCTTT
v_call: TRBV2; clone_size: .; d_call: .; j_call: TRBJ2-1; cdr3_aa: CASRGYNEQFF; cdr3_nt: TGTGCCAGCAGGGGCTACAATGAGCAGTTCTTC
v_call: TRBV23-1; clone_size: .; d_call: TRBD1; j_call: TRBJ1-6; cdr3_aa: CASRRAIHSGTAMNNSPLHF; cdr3_nt: TGCGCCAGCAGAAGAGCCATCCACTCGGGGACAGCTATGAATAATTCACCCCTCCACTTT
v_call: TRBV5-1; clone_size: .; d_call: .; j_call: TRBJ1-1; cdr3_aa: CASSLAPPGIMNTEAFF; cdr3_nt: TGCGCCAGCAGCTTGGCCCCTCCAGGGATCATGAACACTGAAGCTTTCTTT
v_call: TRBV9; clone_size: .; d_call: .; j_call: TRBJ2-1; cdr3_aa: CASQPGSRNEQFF; cdr3_nt: TGTGCCAGCCAGCCGGGGTCGAGAAATGAGCAGTTCTTC
v_call: TRBV7-8; clone_size: .; d_call: .; j_call: TRBJ2-1; cdr3_aa: CASSLRRVSPGNEQFF; cdr3_nt: TGTGCCAGCAGCTTACGCCGGGTCTCCCCCGGCAATGAGCAGTTCTTC
v_call: TRBV19; clone_size: .; d_call: TRBD2; j_call: TRBJ2-7; cdr3_aa: CASTPGGEQYF; cdr3_nt: TGTGCCAGTACCCCGGGGGGGGAGCAGTACTTC
v_call: TRBV4-1; clone_size: few; d_call: .; j_call: TRBJ1-2; cdr3_aa: CASSQVLDTDYGYTF; cdr3_nt: TGCGCCAGCAGCCAAGTTCTGGACACGGACTATGGCTACACCTTC
v_call: TRBV5-4; clone_size: .; d_call: .; j_call: TRBJ2-7; cdr3_aa: CASSWGGGGSYEQYF; cdr3_nt: TGTGCCAGCAGCTGGGGGGGCGGGGGCTCCTACGAGCAGTACTTC
v_call: TRBV5-1; clone_size: .; d_call: TRBD2; j_call: TRBJ2-5; cdr3_aa: CASSLAVTSGPQETQYF; cdr3_nt: TGCGCCAGCAGCTTGGCGGTGACTAGCGGACCCCAAGAGACCCAGTACTTC
v_call: TRBV15; clone_size: few; d_call: .; j_call: TRBJ1-1; cdr3_aa: CATSRGRWTEDTEAFF; cdr3_nt: TGTGCCACCAGCCGGGGAAGGTGGACGGAGGACACTGAAGCTTTCTTT
v_call: TRBV5-1; clone_size: .; d_call: .; j_call: TRBJ2-7; cdr3_aa: CASSLAGVGASYEQYF; cdr3_nt: TGCGCCAGCAGCCTTGCAGGGGTGGGGGCCTCCTACGAGCAGTACTTC
v_call: TRBV10-3; clone_size: few; d_call: TRBD2; j_call: TRBJ2-7; cdr3_aa: CAISESLAGGVYEQYF; cdr3_nt: TGTGCCATCAGTGAGTCTCTAGCGGGAGGAGTCTACGAGCAGTACTTC
v_call: TRBV7-2; clone_size: .; d_call: .; j_call: TRBJ2-5; cdr3_aa: CASRKSELETQYF; cdr3_nt: TGTGCCAGCAGGAAAAGCGAGCTCGAGACCCAGTACTTC
v_call: TRBV4-2; clone_size: once; d_call: TRBD1; j_call: TRBJ1-5; cdr3_aa: CASSQSLDRGDQPQHF; cdr3_nt: TGTGCCAGCAGCCAATCACTCGACAGGGGGGATCAGCCCCAGCATTTT
v_call: TRBV5-1; clone_size: .; d_call: .; j_call: TRBJ2-1; cdr3_aa: CASSPEGNTGYNEQFF; cdr3_nt: TGCGCCAGCAGCCCGGAGGGCAATACAGGGTACAATGAGCAGTTCTTC